Following are 15 T cell receptor beta chains from one sample sequenced in a study of blood T cell repertoires in COVID-19. Profiling relied on immunoSEQ multiplex PCR, and the TCRdb table lists in-frame clones only, not all of them. The sample consists of roughly 130,000 clones, over 75% of them appearing once. Sequenced: peripheral blood. The source of these receptors is a man aged 60 to 75 with active or convalescent COVID-19.

This clone came up a few times. The J gene is TRBJ1-1, the V gene TRBV19, with 8 bases fitting TRBD1. The CDR3 runs to 16 residues. The J segment lost 0 bases and the V segment lost 4 bases, leaving 7 bases of the junction unmatched. Germline V CDR1 and CDR2: LNHDA, SQIVND (reference sequence). CDR3 region: CASSKPGQALNTEAFF. The CDR3 region has the DNA TGTGCCAGTAGTAAACCGGGACAGGCTCTGAACACTGAAGCTTTCTTT. The variable domain in full, with the rest retrieved from reference TRBV19 and TRBJ1-1, is DGGITQSPKYLFRKEGQNVTLSCEQNLNHDAMYWYRQDPGQGLRLIYYSQIVNDFQKGDIAEGYSVSREKKESFPLTVTSAQKNPTAFYLCASSKPGQALNTEAFFGQGTRLTVV.

The chain combines TRBV6-5 with TRBJ2-1; 10 bases map to TRBD2. V dropped 6 bases and J dropped 7; count of bases not matched to a gene: 9. Germline V gene sequence: CDR1 MNHEY, CDR2 SVGAGI. This CDR3 is 15 amino acids long. The CDR3 DNA sequence: TGTGCCAGCAGAACTTCTAGCGGGAGTATGAATGAGCAGTTCTTC. It encodes CASRTSSGSMNEQFF.

Here the CDR3 DNA reads TGTGCCAGCAGTGACAGGGCAATGGGCGATACGCAGTATTTT. It encodes CASSDRAMGDTQYF. V is TRBV7-2 and J is TRBJ2-3; 7 bases match TRBD1. The CDR3 runs to 14 residues. After removal of 6 bases from V and 6 bases from J, the junction contained 9 bases not matched to a gene. Per the germline V gene, CDR1 is SGHTA and CDR2 is FQGNSA.

This chain uses TRBV10-3 with TRBJ2-7, with 14 nucleotides matching TRBD2. With 6 bases clipped from V and 3 bases from J, the junction kept 1 base outside the gene matches. The germline V gene has CDR1 ENHRY and CDR2 SYGVKD. This CDR3 has 14 amino acids. The CDR3: CAISGTSGSYEQYF. As DNA, the CDR3 is TGTGCCATCAGCGGGACTAGCGGGAGCTACGAGCAGTACTTC.

The chain links TRBV19 to TRBJ1-4, with 7 bases aligning to TRBD1. The CDR3 runs 13 residues. V gave up 7 bases and J gave up 3 bases; unmatched junction bases: 2. In germline, CDR1 is LNHDA, CDR2 SQIVND (reference sequence). This CDR3 reads CASTGTANEKLFF. As DNA, the CDR3 is TGTGCCAGTACCGGGACAGCTAATGAAAAACTGTTTTTT.

The chain combines TRBV3-1 (or the pseudogene TRBV3-2) with TRBJ2-5; weak D call: TRBD1 (5 bases). Trimming took off 1 base at V and 5 bases at J, with 14 bases between the two ends. This CDR3 contains 15 residues. Per the germline V gene, CDR1 is LGHDT and CDR2 is YNNKEL (reference sequence). The CDR3: CASSQGNQGMETQYF. The CDR3 DNA reads TGTGCCAGCAGCCAAGGAAACCAGGGTATGGAGACCCAGTACTTC.

This clone was detected ten times or more. CDR3 in amino acids: CASSLEQEPTYEQYF. DNA for the CDR3: TGTGCCAGCAGCTTGGAACAGGAACCCACCTACGAGCAGTACTTC. This chain joins TRBV5-4 and TRBJ2-7, with a weak D call TRBD1 (5 bases). The CDR3 contains 15 residues. The V gene lost 0 bases and the J gene lost 2 bases, with 12 bases spanning the gap. Germline V gene lookup returns CDR1 SGHNT and CDR2 YYREEE (reference sequence).

V usage is TRBV29-1 and J usage is TRBJ2-3; TRBD2 matches 11 bases. Unmatched junction bases numbered 12, after V lost 6 bases and J lost 4 bases. The CDR3 has 16 residues. In germline, CDR1 is SQVTM, CDR2 ANQGSEA. The CDR3 reads CSVARPSGRTADTQYF. In nucleotides, the CDR3 is TGCAGCGTCGCCCGCCCTAGCGGGAGGACGGCAGATACGCAGTATTTT.

V is TRBV12-3 or TRBV12-4 and J is TRBJ1-1; 10 nucleotides agree with TRBD1. The CDR3 sequence is 13 residues long. The V segment lost 2 bases and the J segment 14 bases; nucleotides outside the gene matches: 8. The CDR3 spells CASSLRDRGAEFF. In DNA, the CDR3 is TGTGCCAGCAGTTTAAGGGACAGGGGCGCGGAGTTCTTT.

By sample share, this clone is medium-sized. The chain joins TRBV15 to TRBJ1-1, with 9 nucleotides matching TRBD1. With 3 bases clipped from V and 5 bases from J, the junction kept 7 bases outside the gene matches. The CDR3 is 15 amino acids. From germline, CDR1 is LNHNV and CDR2 YYDKDF (reference sequence). The DNA for the CDR3 is TGTGCCACCAGCAGGCTCAGACAGGGGGAAACTGAAGCTTTCTTT. It yields the protein CATSRLRQGETEAFF. The variable domain in full, with the rest retrieved from reference TRBV15 and TRBJ1-1, is DAMVIQNPRYQVTQFGKPVTLSCSQTLNHNVMYWYQQKSSQAPKLLFHYYDKDFNNEADTPDNFQSRRPNTSFCFLDIRSPGLGDTAMYLCATSRLRQGETEAFFGQGTRLTVV.

The rearrangement joins TRBV5-1 to TRBJ1-1, with a possible D match to TRBD1 (5 bases). This CDR3 spans 13 amino acids. CDR1 is SGHRS, CDR2 YFSETQ, per germline. The germline V and J ends were trimmed by 0 bases and 8 bases, with 11 bases remaining between them. The CDR3 DNA reads as TGCGCCAGCAGCTTGGCCAGGGCAGAAGAAGCTTTCTTT. Encoded protein: CASSLARAEEAFF.

The V call is TRBV27, the J call TRBJ2-1, with 11 positions matching TRBD2. This CDR3 contains 15 residues. CDR1 MNHEY and CDR2 SMNVEV come from the germline V gene (reference sequence). The J segment lost 9 bases and the V segment lost 6 bases, leaving 10 bases of the junction unmatched. This chain's CDR3 is CASSPIAGGPGEQFF. CDR3 sequence (DNA): TGTGCCAGCAGCCCAATAGCGGGAGGGCCTGGTGAGCAGTTCTTC.

This clone was picked up one time. The chain joins TRBV19 to TRBJ2-1, with no clear D. Per germline, CDR1 LNHDA and CDR2 SQIVND (reference sequence). The ends were cut back, 6 bases at V and 4 bases at J, with 4 bases in the middle. This CDR3 has 11 amino acids. The CDR3 bases are TGTGCCAGTAGCCAATACAATGAGCAGTTCTTC. It encodes CASSQYNEQFF.

This clone turned up a few times. The V gene is TRBV7-9, the J gene TRBJ1-5; no firm D call. The ends were cut back, 5 bases at V and 0 bases at J, with 5 bases in the middle. Germline loops: CDR1 SEHNR, CDR2 FQNEAQ (reference sequence). The CDR3 has 13 residues. The CDR3 DNA sequence: TGTGCCAGCAGCGTAAATAGCAATCAGCCCCAGCATTTT. Its protein is CASSVNSNQPQHF.

The chain joins TRBV5-5 to TRBJ2-7, with 7 bases fitting TRBD2. The CDR3 consists of 16 residues. V trimming: 1 base; J trimming: 2 bases; junction bases outside the gene matches: 9. Germline V gene data show CDR1 as SGHKS and CDR2 as YYEKEE (reference sequence). This CDR3 is CASSLRLTGGPYEQYF. The CDR3, as DNA: TGTGCCAGCAGCTTGCGTTTAACGGGAGGTCCCTACGAGCAGTACTTC.